This paragraph covers one T cell receptor beta chain sequence. Its specificity is unknown. The data are from a study of shared clonotypes between healthy human individuals. Study context: Ranging from 18 to 49 in age, donors were two women and a few men. CD4 naive cells filled three plates per donor, CD4 memory three, CD8 naive two and CD8 memory one.

The V gene lost 2 bases and the J gene lost 2 bases, with 12 bases spanning the gap. Per germline, CDR1 SGHNT and CDR2 YYREEE (reference sequence). The CDR3 loop spans 15 amino acids. Data came from immunoSEQ multiplex PCR; TCRdb stores just in-frame clones and leaves some out. Here the sample spans roughly 1.4 million clones, 98% being singletons. Findings of the study overall: Naive subsets typically showed greater estimated richness than memory subsets.

Every donor, a Caucasian adult, lived in Nashville, Tennessee. The sample comprised naive CD4+ T cells sorted from blood. Subset described: CD45RA+ positively selected. The genes are TRBV5-4 and TRBJ2-3, with D possibly being TRBD2 (5 bases). This receptor was identified in a man aged 25 to 40 in good health. CDR3 amino acids: CASSFSSSYTDTQYF. For the CDR3, the DNA is TGTGCCAGCAGCTTTTCTAGCTCCTACACAGATACGCAGTATTTT.